A single sample gave rise to the 24 T cell receptor beta chains below, sequenced in a study of blood T cell repertoires in COVID-19. The data were produced by immunoSEQ multiplex PCR, yet TCRdb's version contains in-frame clones alone and is incomplete. This table holds 23,000 or so clones, around 86% found once. Sample: peripheral blood. The receptor source for this set is a man between 65 and 85 years old with acute or convalescent COVID-19.

This clone was seen a handful of times. The gene calls are TRBV5-1 and TRBJ1-6; TRBD1 might be the D (5 bases). The V end was cut by 0 bases, the J end by 1 base, with 8 bases between. CDR1 and CDR2 from the germline V gene are SGHRS and YFSETQ. The CDR3 loop spans 16 amino acids. This chain's CDR3 is CASSLAGLSYNSPLHF. The CDR3 DNA reads TGCGCCAGCAGCTTGGCAGGGCTGTCCTATAATTCACCCCTCCACTTT.

CDR3 DNA: TGTGCCAGCAGTGAGGGACTAGCGGGCTCACTAACCACAGATACGCAGTATTTT. This translates into CASSEGLAGSLTTDTQYF. The chain couples TRBV6-2 or TRBV6-3 to TRBJ2-3, with 12 positions matching TRBD2. V was clipped by 5 bases and J by 2 bases; unmatched bases: 11. CDR1 and CDR2 from the germline V gene are MNHEY and SVGEGT. The CDR3 loop spans 18 amino acids.

The chain recombines TRBV6-6 with TRBJ1-3; 7 nucleotides align to TRBD1. The V gene end was trimmed by 5 bases and the J gene end by 2 bases; junction bases not matched to a gene: 3. CDR1 and CDR2 (germline): MNHNY, SVGAGI (reference sequence). The CDR3 has 14 residues. CDR3 in amino acids: CASSPGQPGNTIYF. In DNA form, the CDR3 reads TGTGCCAGCAGTCCGGGACAGCCTGGAAACACCATATATTTT.

The chain couples TRBV6-5 to TRBJ1-2; 8 bases match TRBD1. The CDR3 has 14 residues. After removal of 7 bases from V and 3 bases from J, the junction contained 7 bases not matched to a gene. Germline assignment: CDR1 MNHEY and CDR2 SVGAGI. CDR3 in DNA: TGTGCCAGCAAAACAGGACAGGGCCACTATGGCTACACCTTC. Translation: CASKTGQGHYGYTF.

The chain is built from TRBV4-1 and TRBJ1-5; perhaps TRBD1 as D (5 bases). Germline assignment: CDR1 MGHRA and CDR2 YSYEKL. The CDR3 covers 16 residues. V was trimmed by 0 bases and J by 0 bases, leaving 9 bases between them. CDR3 nucleotide sequence: TGCGCCAGCAGCCAAGACCCAGGGAATAGCAATCAGCCCCAGCATTTT. It specifies CASSQDPGNSNQPQHF.

The table lists this clone with a few counts. The J gene is TRBJ2-3, the V gene TRBV25-1, with TRBD1 matching 7 bases. Germline lookup yields CDR1 MGHDK and CDR2 SYGVNS. The CDR3 sequence is 14 residues long. The V segment lost 4 bases and the J segment 6 bases; nucleotides outside the gene matches: 7. Here the CDR3 DNA reads TGTGCCAGCAGTGGCCTACAGGGGACCGATACGCAGTATTTT. It yields the protein CASSGLQGTDTQYF. Based on the CDR3 plus reference TRBV25-1 and TRBJ2-3, the full variable domain is EADIYQTPRYLVIGTGKKITLECSQTMGHDKMYWYQQDPGMELHLIHYSYGVNSTEKGDLSSESTVSRIRTEHFPLTLESARPSHTSQYLCASSGLQGTDTQYFGPGTRLTVL.

Sample share makes this clone large. The gene calls are TRBV7-8 and TRBJ2-7, with TRBD2 matching 9 bases. The CDR3 extends over 16 amino acids. J gave up 0 bases and V 5 bases, and 8 bases lay outside the gene matches. CDR1 SGHVS and CDR2 FQNEAQ come from the germline V gene. The CDR3 bases are TGTGCCAGCAGCCCCCTAGCGGGGACCAGCTCCTACGAGCAGTACTTC. The encoded protein is CASSPLAGTSSYEQYF.

The chain's CDR3 is CASSDLRGVDGYTF. DNA for the CDR3: TGTGCCAGCAGCGACCTGCGGGGGGTGGATGGCTACACCTTC. V and J are TRBV9 and TRBJ1-2; tentatively, D is TRBD1 (5 bases). Germline V gene data show CDR1 as SGDLS and CDR2 as YYNGEE. V lost 3 bases and J 6 bases, leaving 15 bases between the germline ends. CDR3 size: 14 residues.

The rearrangement joins TRBV12-5 to TRBJ1-4, with D perhaps TRBD1 (6 bases). Germline CDR1 is LGHNT and CDR2 is FRNRAP. The CDR3 sequence is 14 residues long. V dropped 5 bases and J dropped 3 bases, with 10 bases sitting between them. CDR3 region: CASGEGQPNEKLFF. CDR3 coding DNA: TGTGCTAGTGGTGAGGGACAACCTAATGAAAAACTGTTTTTT.

CDR3 loop: CASSSGGSENEQYF. CDR3 DNA sequence: TGTGCCAGCAGCTCCGGCGGCTCGGAAAACGAGCAGTACTTC. J is TRBJ2-7 and V is TRBV7-9; D call uncertain. Germline CDR1 is SEHNR and CDR2 is FQNEAQ (reference sequence). V was shortened by 4 bases and J by 5 bases, with 15 bases between the two germline ends. The CDR3 covers 14 residues.

J is TRBJ2-2 and V is TRBV3-1 (or the pseudogene TRBV3-2), with TRBD2 identical over 15 bases. The V gene's germline CDR1 is LGHDT and CDR2 YNNKEL (reference sequence). The J segment lost 5 bases and the V segment lost 0 bases, leaving 7 bases of the junction unmatched. The CDR3 length is 19 residues. The CDR3 DNA sequence: TGTGCCAGCAGCCAAGATTTCGGGACTAGCGGGGGGAGGACCGGGGAGCTGTTTTTT. Translated: CASSQDFGTSGGRTGELFF.

The chain uses TRBV7-3 and TRBJ2-1; TRBD2 matches at 13 bases. From germline, CDR1 is SGHTA and CDR2 FQGTGA. Unmatched junction bases numbered 6, after V lost 5 bases and J lost 5 bases. The CDR3 has 16 amino acids. The CDR3 here is CASSGTSGASNNEQFF. The CDR3 DNA sequence: TGTGCCAGCAGCGGGACTAGCGGGGCCTCTAACAATGAGCAGTTCTTC.

The chain carries TRBV9 and TRBJ2-7; 7 bases match TRBD1. After removal of 0 bases from V and 0 bases from J, the junction contained 9 bases not matched to a gene. The CDR3 loop spans 17 amino acids. Germline CDR1 is SGDLS and CDR2 is YYNGEE. DNA of the CDR3: TGTGCCAGCAGCGTAGCCGGGGCAGGGGGTGGCTCCTACGAGCAGTACTTC. This encodes CASSVAGAGGGSYEQYF.

The chain combines TRBV5-1 with TRBJ2-1; D uncertain. This CDR3 has 13 amino acids. Trimming left V 0 bases short and J 2 bases short, with 3 bases between. Germline V gene lookup returns CDR1 SGHRS and CDR2 YFSETQ. DNA of the CDR3: TGCGCCAGCAGCTTGGGCGCCTACAATGAGCAGTTCTTC. Translation gives CASSLGAYNEQFF.

The chain combines TRBV29-1 with TRBJ1-2; D gene unclear. CDR3 length: 12 residues. V gave up 0 bases and J gave up 7 bases, with 9 bases separating them. The germline V gene encodes CDR1 SQVTM and CDR2 ANQGSEA. The CDR3 protein is CSVEDAGFGYTF. CDR3 nucleotide sequence: TGCAGCGTTGAAGATGCGGGGTTTGGCTACACCTTC.

This chain uses TRBV7-2 with TRBJ2-7, with D possibly TRBD2 on 7 matching bases. The germline gives CDR1 SGHTA, CDR2 FQGNSA. The V and J ends lost 1 base and 0 bases respectively, with 16 bases between them. The CDR3 extends over 17 amino acids. Here the CDR3 DNA reads TGTGCCAGCAGCTTAGTGGGGGGGCGGAGAAGCTCCTACGAGCAGTACTTC. Protein: CASSLVGGRRSSYEQYF.

The V and J genes are TRBV2 and TRBJ1-6; weak D call: TRBD1 (6 bases). Germline lookup yields CDR1 SNHLY and CDR2 FYNNEI. This CDR3 is 15 amino acids long. V shed 4 bases and J shed 12 bases, with 19 bases lying between them. The CDR3 here is CASSVGGGGEVPLHF. The CDR3 nucleotides are TGTGCCAGCAGTGTAGGAGGCGGGGGCGAAGTACCCCTCCACTTT.

The chain is built from TRBV11-2 and TRBJ2-7; TRBD2 matches 13 bases. Trimming cost V 1 base and J 6 bases; bases outside gene matches: 6. Germline loops: CDR1 SGHAT, CDR2 FQNNGV. The CDR3 totals 16 residues. In DNA, the CDR3 is TGTGCCAGCAGCTTAGCCGGACTAGCGGGAGTTGTCGAGCAGTACTTC. Encoded protein: CASSLAGLAGVVEQYF. The variable domain in full, with the rest retrieved from reference TRBV11-2 and TRBJ2-7, is EAGVAQSPRYKIIEKRQSVAFWCNPISGHATLYWYQQILGQGPKLLIQFQNNGVVDDSQLPKDRFSAERLKGVDSTLKIQPAKLEDSAVYLCASSLAGLAGVVEQYFGPGTRLTVT.

This chain uses TRBV5-4 with TRBJ2-7; 14 positions agree with TRBD2. Germline lookup yields CDR1 SGHNT and CDR2 YYREEE (reference sequence). With 6 bases clipped from V and 5 bases from J, the junction kept 13 bases outside the gene matches. The CDR3 runs to 17 residues. This CDR3 reads CASTLMGTSGSSNEQYF. DNA for the CDR3: TGTGCCAGCACCCTGATGGGGACTAGCGGGAGTAGCAACGAGCAGTACTTC.

This chain connects TRBV19 to TRBJ1-6, with TRBD1 matching over 10 bases. Germline V gene data show CDR1 as LNHDA and CDR2 as SQIVND (reference sequence). The CDR3 has 14 amino acids. V shed 5 bases, J shed 9 bases, and the junction held 4 bases outside the gene matches. The CDR3 here is CASSRGQGSSPLHF. The CDR3, as DNA: TGTGCCAGTAGTCGGGGACAGGGGAGTTCACCCCTCCACTTT.

CDR3 residues: CATSDPTSGLSYNEQFF. The CDR3 DNA follows: TGTGCCACCAGTGATCCCACTAGCGGCCTTTCCTACAATGAGCAGTTCTTC. This chain joins TRBV24-1 and TRBJ2-1; TRBD2 matches at 8 bases. Germline V gene data show CDR1 as KGHDR and CDR2 as SFDVKD. The CDR3 has 17 amino acids. V shed 3 bases, J shed 1 base, and the junction held 7 bases outside the gene matches.

This chain joins TRBV7-2 and TRBJ2-7; the match to TRBD2 covers 8 bases. J lost 2 bases, V lost 1 base, and 1 base had no gene match. Germline V lookup: CDR1 SGHTA, CDR2 FQGNSA. The CDR3 runs 14 residues. The CDR3 loop is CASSLELAAYEQYF. The DNA of the CDR3 is TGTGCCAGCAGCTTAGAACTAGCGGCCTACGAGCAGTACTTC.

This clone has a handful of counts. The CDR3 DNA is TGTGCCAGCAGCAACCTAGCGGACCAGTTCTTC. It codes for CASSNLADQFF. The rearrangement links TRBV11-2 to TRBJ2-1, with TRBD2 matching 7 bases. Germline CDR1 SGHAT, CDR2 FQNNGV. CDR3 length: 11 residues. Losses at the gene ends were 5 bases for V and 13 bases for J; bases not matched to a gene: 5.

The V call is TRBV12-3 or TRBV12-4, the J call TRBJ1-1; D uncertain. Between the trimmed V and J ends, which lost 5 bases and 3 bases, there was a span of 7 bases. The CDR3 has 12 amino acids. The CDR3 coding sequence is TGTGCCAGCAGTCCCCGGGACACTGAAGCTTTCTTT. Translation: CASSPRDTEAFF.